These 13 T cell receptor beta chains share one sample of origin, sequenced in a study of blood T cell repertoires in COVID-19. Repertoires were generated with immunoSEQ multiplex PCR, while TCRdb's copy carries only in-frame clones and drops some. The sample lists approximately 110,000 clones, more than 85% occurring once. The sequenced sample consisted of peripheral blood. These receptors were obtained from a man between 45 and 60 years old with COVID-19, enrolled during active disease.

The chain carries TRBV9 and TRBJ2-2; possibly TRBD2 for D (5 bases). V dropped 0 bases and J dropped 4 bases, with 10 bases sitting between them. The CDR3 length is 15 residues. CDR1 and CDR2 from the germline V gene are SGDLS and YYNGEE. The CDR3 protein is CASSVATGSTGELFF. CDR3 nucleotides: TGTGCCAGCAGCGTAGCTACGGGGAGCACCGGGGAGCTGTTTTTT.

The CDR3 region is CASSVGGAKNIQYF. CDR3 DNA: TGTGCCAGCAGCGTAGGCGGAGCCAAAAACATTCAGTACTTC. The gene calls are TRBV9 and TRBJ2-4, with D hard to call. Germline V gene data show CDR1 as SGDLS and CDR2 as YYNGEE. The CDR3 contains 14 residues. Trimming removed 0 bases from V and 0 bases from J, with 4 bases in between.

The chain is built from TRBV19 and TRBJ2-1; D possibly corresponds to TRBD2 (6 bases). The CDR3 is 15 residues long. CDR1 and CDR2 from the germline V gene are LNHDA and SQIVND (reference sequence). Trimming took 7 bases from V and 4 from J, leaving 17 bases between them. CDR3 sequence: CASKKGREVYNEQFF. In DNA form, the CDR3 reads TGTGCCAGTAAAAAGGGCAGGGAGGTTTACAATGAGCAGTTCTTC.

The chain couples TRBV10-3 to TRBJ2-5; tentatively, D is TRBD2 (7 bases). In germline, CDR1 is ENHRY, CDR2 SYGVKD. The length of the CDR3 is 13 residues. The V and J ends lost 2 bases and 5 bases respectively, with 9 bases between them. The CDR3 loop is CAISEGRGETQYF. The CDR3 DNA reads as TGTGCCATCAGTGAGGGGAGGGGGGAGACCCAGTACTTC.

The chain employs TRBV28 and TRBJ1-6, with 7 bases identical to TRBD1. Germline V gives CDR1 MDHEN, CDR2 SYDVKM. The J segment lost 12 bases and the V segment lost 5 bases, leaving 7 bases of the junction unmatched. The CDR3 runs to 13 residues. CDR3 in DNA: TGTGCCAGCAGTGTCCCCCGGGACAGACCCCTCCACTTT. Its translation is CASSVPRDRPLHF.

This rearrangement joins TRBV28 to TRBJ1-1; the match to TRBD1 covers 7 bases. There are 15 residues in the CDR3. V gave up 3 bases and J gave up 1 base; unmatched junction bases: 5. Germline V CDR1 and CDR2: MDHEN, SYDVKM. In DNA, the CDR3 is TGTGCCAGCAGTTTCTCCGGGACAGCGAACACTGAAGCTTTCTTT. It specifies CASSFSGTANTEAFF.

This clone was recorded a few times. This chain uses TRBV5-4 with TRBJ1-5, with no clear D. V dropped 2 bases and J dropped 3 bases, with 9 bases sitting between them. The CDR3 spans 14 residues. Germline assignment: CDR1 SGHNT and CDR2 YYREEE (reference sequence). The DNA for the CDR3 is TGTGCCAGCAGCTTTGCGGGCTCCAATCAGCCCCAGCATTTT. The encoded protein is CASSFAGSNQPQHF.

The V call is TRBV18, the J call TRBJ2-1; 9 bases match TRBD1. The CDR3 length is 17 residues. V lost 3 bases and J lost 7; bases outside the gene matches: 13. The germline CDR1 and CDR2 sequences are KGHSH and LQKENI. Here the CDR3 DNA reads TGTGCCAGCTCACCGGGACAGGGATTGCTAGCGGTAAATGAGCAGTTCTTC. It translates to CASSPGQGLLAVNEQFF.

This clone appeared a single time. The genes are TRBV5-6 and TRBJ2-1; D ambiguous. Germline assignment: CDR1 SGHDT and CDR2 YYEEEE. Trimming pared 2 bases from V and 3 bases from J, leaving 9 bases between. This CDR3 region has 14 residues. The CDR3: CASSFSNSYNEQFF. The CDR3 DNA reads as TGTGCCAGCAGCTTTTCTAATAGCTACAATGAGCAGTTCTTC.

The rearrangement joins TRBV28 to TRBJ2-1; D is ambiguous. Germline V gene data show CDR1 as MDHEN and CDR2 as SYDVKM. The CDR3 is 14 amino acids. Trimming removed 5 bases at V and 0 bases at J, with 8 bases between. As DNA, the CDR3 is TGTGCCAGCAGTCCCACGAGCTCCTACAATGAGCAGTTCTTC. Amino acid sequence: CASSPTSSYNEQFF.

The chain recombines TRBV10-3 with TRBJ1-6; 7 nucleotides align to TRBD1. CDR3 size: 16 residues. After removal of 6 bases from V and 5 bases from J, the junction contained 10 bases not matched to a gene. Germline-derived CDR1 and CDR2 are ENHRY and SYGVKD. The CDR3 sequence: CAISDFGTENNSPLHF. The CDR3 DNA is TGTGCCATCAGCGACTTCGGGACAGAAAATAATTCACCCCTCCACTTT.

Here the CDR3 DNA reads TGTGCCAGCAGCTTGGGGCCGAATCAGCCCCAGCATTTT. Its translation: CASSLGPNQPQHF. The genes are TRBV5-5 and TRBJ1-5; D call uncertain. V shed 0 bases and J shed 4 bases, with 5 bases lying between them. Germline V CDR1 and CDR2: SGHKS, YYEKEE (reference sequence). The CDR3 spans 13 residues.

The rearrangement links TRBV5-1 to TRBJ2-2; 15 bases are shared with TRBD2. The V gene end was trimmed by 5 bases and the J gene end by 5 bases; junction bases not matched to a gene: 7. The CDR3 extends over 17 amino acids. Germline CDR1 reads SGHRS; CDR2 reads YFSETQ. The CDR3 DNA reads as TGCGCCAGCAGGCCGGGGACTAGCGGGAGGAATACCGGGGAGCTGTTTTTT. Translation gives CASRPGTSGRNTGELFF.